This T cell receptor (beta chain) was recovered during a study of Ad26.COV2.S vaccination and SARS-CoV-2 variants. On the study more broadly: Intramuscular Ad26.COV2.S at 5x10^10 or 1x10^11 viral particles.

About this clone: Its antigen is as yet unknown.

Treatment denoted: about 20 received Ad26.COV2.S at low or high dose, single or two shots; about 5 received placebo; per-sample allocation not given. Collection of samples fell on day 63 after the first vaccine or placebo injection. The assay was immunoSEQ multiplex PCR, and TCRdb's table has in-frame clones only and misses some. The table includes some 640,000 clones, 89% detected once. The study's findings and limits: Marked by substantial breadth, spike-specific CD8+ and CD4+ T cell responses were reportedly seen after vaccination.

The CDR3 runs to 13 residues. Germline lookup yields CDR1 MRHNA and CDR2 SNTAGT. Trimming took off 6 bases at V and 4 bases at J, with 12 bases between the two ends. J is TRBJ1-2 and V is TRBV6-4, with D maybe TRBD1 (6 bases). The input for sequencing was peripheral blood, taken in a trial of Ad26.COV2.S vaccine versus placebo. The sequence came from a person between 18 and 65 years old who received the Ad26.COV2.S COVID-19 vaccine or a placebo. CDR3 in DNA: TGTGCCAGCAGCGCTACAGGGCTCTATGGCTACACCTTC. The encoded protein is CASSATGLYGYTF.